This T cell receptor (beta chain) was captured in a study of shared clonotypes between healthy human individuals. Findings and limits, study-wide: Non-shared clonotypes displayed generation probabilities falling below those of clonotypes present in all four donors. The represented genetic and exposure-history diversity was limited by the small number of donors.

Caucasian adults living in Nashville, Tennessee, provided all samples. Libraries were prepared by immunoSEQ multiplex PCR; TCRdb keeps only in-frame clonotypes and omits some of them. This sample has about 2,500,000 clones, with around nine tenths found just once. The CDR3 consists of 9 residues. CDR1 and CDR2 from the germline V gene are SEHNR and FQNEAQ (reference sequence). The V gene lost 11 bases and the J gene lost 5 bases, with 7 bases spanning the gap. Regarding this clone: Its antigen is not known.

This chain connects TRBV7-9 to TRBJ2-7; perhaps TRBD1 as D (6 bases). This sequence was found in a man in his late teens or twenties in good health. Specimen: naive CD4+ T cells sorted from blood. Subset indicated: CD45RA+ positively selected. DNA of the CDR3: TGTGCCGGGGGCAACGAGCAGTACTTC. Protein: CAGGNEQYF. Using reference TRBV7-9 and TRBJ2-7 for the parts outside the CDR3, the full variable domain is DTGVSQNPRHKITKRGQNVTFRCDPISEHNRLYWYRQTLGQGPEFLTYFQNEAQLEKSRLLSDRFSAERPKGSFSTLEIQRTEQGDSAMYLCAGGNEQYFGPGTRLTVT.